This TCR beta chain was profiled in a study of glioma-infiltrating T cells. Amplification of TCR alpha and beta CDR3 regions from RNA used iRepertoire nested multiplex PCR. TCRdb fed the multiplex PCR reads into MiXCR, producing one record per CDR3 protein. The data contain 400,000 or so distinct CDR3 sequences, roughly 41% of them singletons. This clonotype has a handful of counts. Germline values: CDR1 LNHDA, CDR2 SQIVND (reference sequence). This CDR3 region has 13 residues. V gave up 5 bases and J gave up 2 bases, with 7 bases separating them. The clonotype was recovered from a human donor with low-grade glioma or glioblastoma, undergoing nonglioma brain surgery, or in good health (not recorded which). Sample: glioma tissue, nonneoplastic brain tissue, or PBMCs (not recorded which). V gene TRBV19 combines with J gene TRBJ2-1; either TRBD1 or TRBD2 may supply D (5 bases each). CDR3: CASSGDPYNEQFF. The CDR3 coding sequence is TGTGCCAGTAGTGGGGACCCCTACAATGAGCAGTTCTTC.